This TCR beta chain was retrieved from a study of T cell repertoires in ileal Crohn's disease (dated by TCRdb to the late 2010s). Describing the broader study: Median disease duration was roughly 8.2 years, and around a third of patients were identified as active smokers at the time of surgery. The TCR repertoire was analysed in around 50 patients with Crohn's disease drawn from a prospective multicentre cohort. The study was conducted in parallel with a multicentre cohort built to find predictors of early endoscopic recurrence after ileocolonic resection. Every patient underwent surgery because of a complication, which was stricturing disease in about 61% of cases and penetrating disease in approximately 40%. A total of 170 or so mucosal samples from 57 patients were sequenced, collected from several sites on the surgical specimen and at postoperative endoscopy. A Rutgeerts score above i0 was used to define endoscopic postoperative recurrence. Postoperative therapy was given to about half of the patients, with thiopurines administered to 11 patients and anti-TNF agents administered to under 20 patients.

V is cut by 1 base and J by 6 bases, and the space between the germline ends is 9 bases. Based on the germline V gene, the CDR1 and CDR2 sequences are MNHNS and SASEGT. The CDR3 holds 14 amino acids from the cysteine to the phenylalanine. The DNA shown is the 42-base CDR3, in frame from base 1. Study-wide conclusions, independent of this receptor: Higher percentages of high-frequency clones at the time of surgery were linked to endoscopic recurrence, and every patient with clonality above 26.8% (18/57) had recurrence. Compared with CD4 T cells, sorted CD8 T cells held more high-frequency clones, which suggests that the mucosal expansions were mostly CD8. Compared with non-smokers, patients who were active smokers at surgery showed a significantly higher proportion of clonal expansions (approximately 26% vs 20%, p=0.02). Mucosal CD4 and CD8 T cells were sorted and sequenced only in a subgroup of patients, the size of which was not stated.

Eligible patients were adults with ileal or ileocolonic Crohn's disease who had an indication for ileocolonic resection. Before DNA extraction, whole ileal mucosal biopsies were kept frozen at -80 degrees C. A TRizol-based method was used to extract genomic DNA from the frozen whole biopsies, and the DNA was quantified with a NanoDrop 2000 spectrophotometer. For commercial TCRB immunosequencing, around 0.5 micrograms of biopsy DNA were submitted for each sample. CDR3 regions were amplified from genomic DNA by Adaptive Biotechnology using a two-step, amplification bias-controlled multiplex PCR. Primers for every V and J gene segment were used in the first PCR, and barcodes and Illumina adapters were added in the second PCR. An Illumina instrument was used to sequence the CDR3 libraries. Turning to the authors' computational methods: The analysis drew on both the pipelines supplied by the vendor and custom analysis of the raw data in R/Bioconductor running R version 3.3.0. Clonality, ranging from 0 to 1, was calculated as the inverse of the normalised Shannon entropy of all productive clones. The repertoire share taken up by the top 100 clones defined high-frequency clones, and only clones that passed a 95% confidence test were kept. Overlap between samples was measured with the Morisita-Horn index, while repertoire diversity was measured with the Simpson index. Drawn from immuneACCESS, this table holds only the in-frame rearrangements with V and J called that TCRdb kept. Clones are partly lost; checked studies trace under half to an unresolved V gene and leave the rest unexplained. The DNA gave D and trimming, while V, J and clone size come from that table. This sample is represented by over 25,000 clones; over 75% of them were singletons. The biggest ten clones account for roughly 19% of the sample.

This clone was counted a few times. It lacks a known antigen. Qualities for individual bases were not recorded, and no much larger clone is one base off. In this chain, TRBV6-1 is recombined with TRBJ2-2, and the D gene may be TRBD1, 6 bases matching. The specimen sequenced was ileal tissue. The source is an adult with Crohn's disease. CDR3 sequence: CASSEGGRAGELFF. The base sequence is TGTGCCAGCAGTGAAGGGGGGCGGGCCGGGGAGCTGTTTTTT.